A single sample gave rise to the 13 T cell receptor beta chains below, sequenced in a study of shared clonotypes between healthy human individuals. The protocol was immunoSEQ multiplex PCR, while the TCRdb copy is restricted to in-frame clones and leaves out a portion. Here the sample spans about half a million clones, approximately 81% being singletons. Input material: PBMCs. The receptors shown here come from a woman in her forties in good health. Some clones in this sample may be carry-over from other donors' samples.

This clone has only a few counts. The chain recombines TRBV18 with TRBJ1-1; D is undetermined. The germline V and J ends were trimmed by 2 bases and 0 bases, with 4 bases remaining between them. The germline gives CDR1 KGHSH, CDR2 LQKENI. The CDR3 covers 13 residues. CDR3: CASSPALNTEAFF. As DNA, the CDR3 is TGTGCCAGCTCACCAGCACTGAACACTGAAGCTTTCTTT.

This clone was seen at least ten times. Other DNA sequences in the same sample also yield this CDR3. The chain combines TRBV4-2 with TRBJ2-7, with 10 bases that match TRBD2. Germline CDR1 is LGHNA and CDR2 is YNFKEQ. The CDR3 contains 15 residues. After removal of 1 base from V and 3 bases from J, the junction contained 3 bases not matched to a gene. DNA for the CDR3: TGTGCCAGCAGCCAAGTGTCTAGCGGGAGCTACGAGCAGTACTTC. Residues: CASSQVSSGSYEQYF.

Worth noting for this clone: This likely reflects a read error, since a far larger clone is one base away. J is TRBJ2-7 and V is TRBV30, with 10 bases identical to TRBD2. Germline V gene sequence: CDR1 GTSNPN, CDR2 SVGIG (reference sequence). The CDR3 is made up of 14 amino acids. CDR3 bases: TGTGCCTTGAGTGTACTAGCGGGGTCCTACGAGCAGTACTTC. It is translated as CALSVLAGSYEQYF.

V gene TRBV6-1 combines with J gene TRBJ2-7; 8 nucleotides align to TRBD2. With 2 bases clipped from V and 5 bases from J, the junction kept 8 bases outside the gene matches. The CDR3 sequence is 15 residues long. The germline gives CDR1 MNHNS, CDR2 SASEGT. Here the CDR3 reads CASSEFRAGVDEQYF. The CDR3 nucleotides are TGTGCCAGCAGTGAATTTCGAGCGGGGGTCGACGAGCAGTACTTC.

The genes are TRBV4-2 and TRBJ2-7, with 10 bases lining up with TRBD2. Germline V CDR1 and CDR2: LGHNA, YNFKEQ. After removal of 1 base from V and 6 bases from J, the junction contained 9 bases not matched to a gene. The CDR3 has 16 amino acids. CDR3 DNA: TGTGCCAGCAGCCAAGGATTGGGGACTAGCGTTTCCGAGCAGTACTTC. Its translation: CASSQGLGTSVSEQYF.

CDR3 loop: CASSQDRSGAYKQFF. CDR3 DNA: TGTGCCAGCAGCCAAGATCGCAGCGGGGCTTACAAGCAGTTCTTC. The V and J genes are TRBV4-2 and TRBJ2-1; 7 nucleotides align to TRBD2. The V and J ends lost 0 bases and 11 bases, in that order; junction bases with no gene match: 10. The V gene's germline CDR1 is LGHNA and CDR2 YNFKEQ. The CDR3 sequence is 15 residues long.

Of note for this clone: It is likely a read error: a sequence one base away is far more abundant. This specimen includes other DNA sequences encoding the same CDR3. V and J are TRBV5-1 and TRBJ1-1; a weak D match, TRBD1 (6 bases). Germline values: CDR1 SGHRS, CDR2 YFSETQ. The V end was cut by 2 bases, the J end by 7 bases, with 12 bases between. The CDR3 length is 13 residues. The CDR3, as DNA: TGCGCCAGCAGCTTACGTGGGGGCCTTGAAGCTTTCTTT. It yields the protein CASSLRGGLEAFF.

This clone was seen repeatedly, ten times or more. The same CDR3 can be traced to other DNA sequences in this sample. This chain links TRBV20-1 with TRBJ1-2, with TRBD1 identical over 7 bases. The ends lost 4 bases at V and 4 bases at J; junction bases unmatched: 0. This CDR3 region has 11 residues. Germline V gives CDR1 DFQATT, CDR2 SNEGSKA (reference sequence). CDR3 loop: CSATGGYGYTF. In DNA form, the CDR3 reads TGCAGTGCTACAGGGGGCTATGGCTACACCTTC.

In DNA form, the CDR3 reads TGTGCCAGCAGCATAGGGACAAGCAGCAATCAGCCCCAGCATTTT. This translates into CASSIGTSSNQPQHF. The J gene is TRBJ1-5, the V gene TRBV5-8, with D perhaps TRBD1 (6 bases). The length of the CDR3 is 15 residues. CDR1 is SGHTS and CDR2 is YDEGEE in the germline V gene. With 4 bases removed from V and 1 base from J, the gap between germline ends came to 12 bases.

This clone was seen a single time. CDR3 nucleotide sequence: TGTGCCAGCAGCTTAAACAGAGTGGGGTCGAACACCGGGGAGCTGTTTTTT. This encodes CASSLNRVGSNTGELFF. The rearrangement links TRBV7-3 to TRBJ2-2; no firm D call. The CDR3 extends over 17 amino acids. Germline CDR1 reads SGHTA; CDR2 reads FQGTGA. With 1 base removed from V and 0 bases from J, the gap between germline ends came to 12 bases.

The CDR3 is CASSLSWGQGGSYEQYF. DNA of the CDR3: TGTGCCAGCAGCTTATCGTGGGGACAGGGGGGGTCCTACGAGCAGTACTTC. J is TRBJ2-7 and V is TRBV11-2; 11 bases are shared with TRBD1. The CDR3 sequence is 17 residues long. Germline V gives CDR1 SGHAT, CDR2 FQNNGV. With V trimmed by 2 bases and J by 1 base, 7 bases remained unmatched.

This clone came up a few times. CDR3 sequence: CASSLAGTSGSREQFF. DNA for the CDR3: TGCGCCAGCAGCTTGGCGGGGACTAGCGGGAGCCGTGAGCAGTTCTTC. V gene TRBV5-1 combines with J gene TRBJ2-1; TRBD2 matches at 14 bases. Germline V gene lookup returns CDR1 SGHRS and CDR2 YFSETQ. V dropped 0 bases and J dropped 9; count of bases not matched to a gene: 5. This CDR3 is built from 16 residues.

The V call is TRBV28, the J call TRBJ2-7; 12 bases align to TRBD2. With 10 bases clipped from V and 6 bases from J, the junction kept 10 bases outside the gene matches. This CDR3 is 14 amino acids long. Germline V gives CDR1 MDHEN, CDR2 SYDVKM. This chain's CDR3 is CATKTSGSLGEQYF. As DNA, the CDR3 is TGTGCCACTAAGACTAGCGGGAGTTTGGGCGAGCAGTACTTC.